A single sample gave rise to the 16 T cell receptor beta chains below, sequenced in a study of early T cells in non-severe SARS-CoV-2 infection (dated by TCRdb to about 2021). Receptors were amplified or captured by 5' RACE. TCRdb shows the sequencer as NextSeq 500. TCRdb passed the public sequencing reads through fastp at Q25 and MiXCR, retaining productive beta sequences. Rows merge per CDR3 protein into single entries with the most common DNA and genes. In all, the sample holds fewer than 85,000 distinct CDR3 sequences, and around 16% of those were seen once. The ten largest make up approximately 2.6% of the sample. The source material was whole blood. The receptors originated from an adult who was a healthcare worker with PCR-confirmed SARS-CoV-2 infection or an uninfected control (not recorded which).

Within the sample, this clonotype is medium-sized. The chain is built from TRBV12-3 or TRBV12-4 and TRBJ1-1; D might be TRBD1 (6 bases). The CDR3 totals 15 residues. V was trimmed by 7 bases and J by 2 bases, leaving 17 bases between them. The CDR3 reads CASTPDWTANTEAFF. CDR3 nucleotide sequence: TGTGCCAGCACCCCAGATTGGACAGCAAACACTGAAGCTTTCTTT.

A few counts support this clonotype. The chain is built from TRBV7-6 and TRBJ2-1, with 8 bases lining up with TRBD2. This CDR3 is 17 amino acids long. The ends lost 5 bases at V and 2 bases at J; junction bases unmatched: 11. Germline assignment: CDR1 SGHVS and CDR2 FNYEAQ. The CDR3 here is CASSLPAGAGPYNEQFF. CDR3 bases: TGTGCCAGCAGCCTTCCAGCGGGGGCTGGACCCTACAATGAGCAGTTCTTC.

This clonotype was observed a few times. The genes are TRBV28 and TRBJ2-2; D possibly corresponds to TRBD1 (5 bases). V was shortened by 8 bases and J by 4 bases, with 8 bases between the two germline ends. This CDR3 spans 12 amino acids. Germline V gene data show CDR1 as MDHEN and CDR2 as SYDVKM. CDR3 loop: CASWGRTGELFF. As DNA, the CDR3 is TGTGCCAGCTGGGGCCGCACCGGGGAGCTGTTTTTT.

This clonotype was detected a few times. This chain connects TRBV18 to TRBJ2-5; weak D call: TRBD2 (6 bases). Germline-derived CDR1 and CDR2 are KGHSH and LQKENI. Deletions cut 2 bases from V and 4 bases from J, with 11 bases between. The CDR3 spans 14 residues. The CDR3 loop is CASSPKRRGETQYF. For the CDR3, the DNA is TGTGCCAGCTCACCAAAGAGGAGGGGAGAGACCCAGTACTTC.

This clonotype has a handful of counts. V usage is TRBV6-6 and J usage is TRBJ2-1, with TRBD2 matching over 9 bases. The CDR3 is made up of 19 amino acids. V was pared by 2 bases and J by 2 bases, with 13 bases of the junction left unmatched. Germline V gives CDR1 MNHNY, CDR2 SVGAGI (reference sequence). Written as DNA, the CDR3 is TGTGCCAGCAGTTACGCTAGCGGGATTCAGGCGCGCCCCTACAATGAGCAGTTCTTC. Protein: CASSYASGIQARPYNEQFF.

The chain is built from TRBV3-1 and TRBJ2-5, with 7 bases aligning to TRBD1. With V trimmed by 10 bases and J by 1 base, 6 bases remained unmatched. The CDR3 loop spans 13 amino acids. The germline gives CDR1 LGHDT, CDR2 YNNKEL (reference sequence). The CDR3 bases are TGTGCCATTCGACAGGGAACCCAAGAGACCCAGTACTTC. Encoded protein: CAIRQGTQETQYF.

The chain uses TRBV5-4 and TRBJ2-6; D not certain. The CDR3 length is 16 residues. V lost 2 bases and J lost 0, with 9 bases in between. From germline, CDR1 is SGHNT and CDR2 YYREEE (reference sequence). The CDR3 is CASSFGDSSGANVLTF. The CDR3 DNA is TGTGCCAGCAGCTTTGGGGATAGCTCTGGGGCCAACGTCCTGACTTTC.

The V gene is TRBV21-1, the J gene TRBJ2-7; TRBD1 was called by the table and not checked on the DNA. TRBV21-1 is a listed pseudogene. The CDR3 is 16 amino acids. The CDR3 DNA reads TGTGCCAGCAGCCCCCGGACGAGTCTTACTATATACGAGCAGTACTTC. Amino acid sequence: CASSPRTSLTIYEQYF.

V is TRBV10-2 and J is TRBJ2-6; the D gene is possibly TRBD2 (5 bases). The V end was cut by 10 bases, the J end by 0 bases, with 13 bases between. CDR3 size: 15 residues. Germline V gives CDR1 WSHSY, CDR2 SAAADI. The CDR3 DNA is TGCGCCATCCTAGGGCGGGTCTCTGGGGCCAACGTCCTGACTTTC. Its translation: CAILGRVSGANVLTF.

The chain is built from TRBV19 and TRBJ2-7, with TRBD1 matching 8 bases. The trim removed 3 bases at V and 2 bases at J, leaving 6 bases unmatched. Germline V gives CDR1 LNHDA, CDR2 SQIVND (reference sequence). This CDR3 is 15 amino acids long. The CDR3 spells CASSIWSGGTYEQYF. The CDR3, as DNA: TGTGCCAGTAGTATCTGGTCAGGGGGCACCTACGAGCAGTACTTC.

The chain recombines TRBV12-3 or TRBV12-4 with TRBJ2-5; TRBD1 agrees at 9 bases. Losses at the gene ends were 6 bases for V and 4 bases for J; bases not matched to a gene: 6. This CDR3 region has 14 residues. The CDR3 reads CASSSQGAGETQYF. CDR3 DNA sequence: TGTGCCAGCAGCTCACAGGGGGCTGGAGAGACCCAGTACTTC.

Only a few counts were recorded for this clonotype. The chain joins TRBV20-1 to TRBJ1-1, with unresolved D. V lost 5 bases and J lost 0, with 7 bases in between. The CDR3 runs to 12 residues. In germline, CDR1 is DFQATT, CDR2 SNEGSKA (reference sequence). The CDR3 DNA follows: TGCAGTGCTGCTAGGGTGAACACTGAAGCTTTCTTT. Residues: CSAARVNTEAFF.

This clonotype was seen a handful of times. The rearrangement links TRBV25-1 to TRBJ1-5, with D possibly being TRBD1 (6 bases). CDR1 and CDR2 from the germline V gene are MGHDK and SYGVNS. The V gene lost 8 bases and the J gene lost 6 bases, with 14 bases spanning the gap. The CDR3 covers 13 residues. Written as DNA, the CDR3 is TGTGCCAGCGGAGGGGCAGGGGCTCAGCCCCAGCATTTT. This codes for CASGGAGAQPQHF.

This rearrangement joins TRBV27 to TRBJ2-2; D not resolved. Trimming shortened V by 2 bases and J by 1 base, and 5 bases separated the two germline ends. From germline, CDR1 is MNHEY and CDR2 SMNVEV (reference sequence). The CDR3 is 14 amino acids. CDR3 bases: TGTGCCAGCAGTTTAACCTTGAACACCGGGGAGCTGTTTTTT. Protein sequence: CASSLTLNTGELFF.

This clonotype was seen at least ten times. This sequence joins TRBV4-2 and TRBJ1-5; D might be TRBD1 (6 bases). CDR1 LGHNA and CDR2 YNFKEQ come from the germline V gene. There are 15 residues in the CDR3. The V end lost 1 base, the J end lost 5 bases, and 12 bases lay between the germline ends. The CDR3 here is CASSQGVRGDQPQHF. The CDR3, as DNA: TGTGCCAGCAGCCAAGGGGTCAGGGGCGATCAGCCCCAGCATTTT.

This chain links TRBV30 with TRBJ2-7; 8 nucleotides align to TRBD1. With V trimmed by 4 bases and J by 3 bases, 8 bases remained unmatched. The germline gives CDR1 GTSNPN, CDR2 SVGIG (reference sequence). There are 14 residues in the CDR3. The DNA of the CDR3 is TGTGCCTGGAAGGCAGGGGGCTCCATCTACGAGCAGTACTTC. Protein: CAWKAGGSIYEQYF.